This T cell receptor beta chain was captured in a study of blood T cell repertoires in COVID-19. Germline V gene sequence: CDR1 SGHDT, CDR2 YYEEEE. V was cut by 5 bases and J by 0 bases, with 14 bases left in between. This CDR3 contains 15 residues. Per the original methods: Scientists estimated how many nucleated cells there were by amplifying reference gene primers. Sequencing was performed with immunoSEQ multiplex PCR; in TCRdb, only in-frame clones are kept and a portion is missing. V and J calls and clone size come straight from that table; D and trimming were deduced from the DNA. There are 300,000 to 400,000 clones in the sample; around four fifths occur only once, and about 2.7% lies in the top ten.

The TCR was taken from a man aged 25 to 45 with active or convalescent COVID-19. V usage is TRBV5-6 and J usage is TRBJ1-1; no firm D call. Sequenced material: peripheral blood. CDR3 amino acids: CASRFTTGMNTEAFF. CDR3 DNA sequence: TGTGCCAGCAGGTTTACAACGGGGATGAACACTGAAGCTTTCTTT. Full variable domain (missing parts from reference TRBV5-6 and TRBJ1-1): DAGVTQSPTHLIKTRGQQVTLRCSPKSGHDTVSWYQQALGQGPQFIFQYYEEEERQRGNFPDRFSGHQFPNYSSELNVNALLLGDSALYLCASRFTTGMNTEAFFGQGTRLTVV.